This T cell receptor beta chain was identified during a study of T-cell reconstitution after alpha-beta-depleted transplantation in children. This clonotype was observed many times. Unique molecular identifiers were built into the TCRbeta library. TCRdb reprocessed the PCR reads with MiXCR, giving one entry per CDR3 protein. The sample lists 260,000 or so distinct CDR3 sequences; 12% were seen once. The V end was cut by 3 bases, the J end by 1 base, with 20 bases between. The CDR3 consists of 18 residues. The sample was PBMCs from the stem cell graft donor, taken from the stem cell graft. The sequence came from a human donor who donated a stem cell graft to a child with acute lymphoblastic leukemia. The genes are TRBV12-3 or TRBV12-4 and TRBJ2-3, with D possibly being TRBD1 (6 bases). The CDR3 nucleotides read TGTGCCAGCAGTTTTTCGAGGACAGTTTGGCCCGGCACAGATACGCAGTATTTT. This codes for CASSFSRTVWPGTDTQYF.